This T cell receptor beta chain was captured in a study of OX40 agonist ivuxolimab in advanced cancers. Data came from immunoSEQ multiplex PCR; TCRdb stores just in-frame clones and leaves some out. Of approximately 19,000 clones in the sample, 76% were seen once. The CDR3 runs to 14 residues. V lost 2 bases and J 6 bases, leaving 13 bases between the germline ends. Per the germline V gene, CDR1 is SGHDN and CDR2 is FVKESK. The rearrangement links TRBV14 to TRBJ1-2; D possibly corresponds to TRBD1 (5 bases). The TCR comes from an adult with an advanced solid tumor such as melanoma, head and neck, liver or kidney cancer. Sequenced material: CD4+ or CD8+ T cells sorted from blood, taken in a trial of the OX40 agonist ivuxolimab. The CDR3 reads CASSQTPRVDGYTF. CDR3 coding DNA: TGTGCCAGCAGCCAAACCCCCAGGGTGGATGGCTACACCTTC.